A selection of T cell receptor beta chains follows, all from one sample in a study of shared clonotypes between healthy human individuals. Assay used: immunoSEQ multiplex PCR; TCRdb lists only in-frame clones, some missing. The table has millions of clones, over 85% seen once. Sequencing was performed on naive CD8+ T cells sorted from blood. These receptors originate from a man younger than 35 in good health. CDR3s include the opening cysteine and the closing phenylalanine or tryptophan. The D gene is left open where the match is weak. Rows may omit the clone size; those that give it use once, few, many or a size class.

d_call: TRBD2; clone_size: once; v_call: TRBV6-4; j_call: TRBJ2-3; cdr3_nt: TGTGCCAGCAGCGCCACCAGGAGCGGGAGGCTTAGCACAGATACGCAGTATTTT; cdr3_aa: CASSATRSGRLSTDTQYF
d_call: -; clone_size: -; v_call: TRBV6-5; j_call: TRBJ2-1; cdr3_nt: TGTGCCAGCAGTTACTACGGGACGTACCACAATGAGCAGTTCTTC; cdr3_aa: CASSYYGTYHNEQFF
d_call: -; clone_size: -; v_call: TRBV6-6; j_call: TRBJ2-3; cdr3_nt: TGTGCCAGCAGTTACTCAGAGCGAACTAGCACAGATACGCAGTATTTT; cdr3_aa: CASSYSERTSTDTQYF
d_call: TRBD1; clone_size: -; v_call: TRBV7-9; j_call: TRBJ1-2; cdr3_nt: TGTGCCAGCAGCCCTCCAGGGGGGAGTAACTATGGCTACACCTTC; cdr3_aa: CASSPPGGSNYGYTF
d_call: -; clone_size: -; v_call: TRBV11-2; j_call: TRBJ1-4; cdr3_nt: TGTGCCAGCAGCTTGCATGGGGAAAAACTGTTTTTT; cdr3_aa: CASSLHGEKLFF
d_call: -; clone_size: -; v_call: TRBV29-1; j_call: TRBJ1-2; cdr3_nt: TGCAGCGTAGAACTCCGAGGGGTCTATGGCTACACCTTC; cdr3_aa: CSVELRGVYGYTF
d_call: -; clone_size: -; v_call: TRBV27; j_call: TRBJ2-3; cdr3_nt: TGTGCCAGCAGTCCCCGGTTGCCAGGGAAGTTTACAGATACGCAGTATTTT; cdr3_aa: CASSPRLPGKFTDTQYF
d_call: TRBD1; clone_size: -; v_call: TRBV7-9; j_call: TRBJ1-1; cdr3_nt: TGTGCCAGCAGCTACCGGGACAGGGGGCGTCCTGAAGCTTTCTTT; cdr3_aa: CASSYRDRGRPEAFF
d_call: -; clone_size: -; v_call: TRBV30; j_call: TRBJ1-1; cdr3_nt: TGTGCCTGGAGCGTCGAGGGGTACGCTGAAGCTTTCTTT; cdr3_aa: CAWSVEGYAEAFF
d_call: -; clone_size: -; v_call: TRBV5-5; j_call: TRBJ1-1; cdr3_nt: TGTGCCAGCAGCTTGGACGGGGCTATGAACACTGAAGCTTTCTTT; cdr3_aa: CASSLDGAMNTEAFF
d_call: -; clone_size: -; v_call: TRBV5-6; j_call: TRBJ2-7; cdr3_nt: TGTGCCAGCAGCTTTAGCGGAGGCGAGCAGTACTTC; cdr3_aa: CASSFSGGEQYF
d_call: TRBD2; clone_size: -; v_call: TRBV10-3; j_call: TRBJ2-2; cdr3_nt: TGTGCCATCAGTGACGTACCTAGCGGGAGGGCCGGGGAGCTGTTTTTT; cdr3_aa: CAISDVPSGRAGELFF
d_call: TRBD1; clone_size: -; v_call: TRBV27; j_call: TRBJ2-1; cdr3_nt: TGTGCCAGCGGAACGACAGGGGCCTACAATGAGCAGTTCTTC; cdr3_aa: CASGTTGAYNEQFF
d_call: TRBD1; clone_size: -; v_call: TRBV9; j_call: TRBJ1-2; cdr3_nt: TGTGCCAGCAGCGGAATCGGACAGGGGGGATATGGCTACACCTTC; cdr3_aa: CASSGIGQGGYGYTF
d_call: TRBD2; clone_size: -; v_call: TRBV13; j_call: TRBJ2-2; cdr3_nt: TGTGCCAGCAGCTATGGACTAGCGGGCGGGACCGGGGAGCTGTTTTTT; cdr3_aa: CASSYGLAGGTGELFF
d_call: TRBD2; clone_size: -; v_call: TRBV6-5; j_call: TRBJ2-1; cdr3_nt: TGTGCCAGCAGTTTCGGACTAGCGGGAGCGGGTGAGCAGTTCTTC; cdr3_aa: CASSFGLAGAGEQFF